One T cell receptor (beta chain) is described in this entry. The data belong to a study of human T cells and chemical hapten exposure. As for the study in general: TCR yields per sample varied, mainly owing to small pooled library volume differences.

The time point here: pre-sensitization, week 0. Treatment denoted: therapeutic diphenylcyclopropenone sensitization with weekly scalp DPC. TCRdb used MiXCR to reprocess the RACE reads, holding one entry per CDR3 protein. The profile shows tens of thousands of distinct CDR3 sequences, about 10% of them singletons. This CDR3 is 21 amino acids long. From germline, CDR1 is LGHNA and CDR2 YNFKEQ. V lost 0 bases to trimming and J lost 6 bases; unmatched junction nucleotides: 23. This TCR was recovered from a man in his thirties or forties with alopecia areata. Some clones in this sample may be carry-over from other donors' samples. The chain links TRBV4-2 to TRBJ2-3; TRBD2 matches at 8 bases. The starting material was whole blood, obtained in connection with sensitization to the hapten diphenylcyclopropenone (DPC). CDR3 in DNA: TGTGCCAGCAGCCAAGATTTGGTGGGTCGAGCGGGAGTACCGCGAGTGGATACGCAGTATTTT. Amino acids: CASSQDLVGRAGVPRVDTQYF.